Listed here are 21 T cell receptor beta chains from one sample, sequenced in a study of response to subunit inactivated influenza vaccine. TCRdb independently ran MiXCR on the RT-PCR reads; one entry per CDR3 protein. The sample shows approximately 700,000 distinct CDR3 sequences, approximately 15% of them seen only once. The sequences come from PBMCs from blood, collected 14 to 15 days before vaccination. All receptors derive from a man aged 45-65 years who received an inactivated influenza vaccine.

The CDR3 coding sequence is TGCAGTGCTAGCTTAGGACTAGCGGGAGCTGGCACAGATACGCAGTATTTT. Translating gives CSASLGLAGAGTDTQYF. The V call is TRBV20-1, the J call TRBJ2-3, with 13 bases identical to TRBD2. The CDR3 consists of 17 residues. Germline CDR1 reads DFQATT; CDR2 reads SNEGSKA (reference sequence). With V trimmed by 3 bases and J by 1 base, 7 bases remained unmatched.

The CDR3 spells CASSLVNWGQETQYF. In DNA form, the CDR3 reads TGTGCCAGCAGTTTAGTGAATTGGGGGCAGGAGACCCAGTACTTC. This chain links TRBV12-3 or TRBV12-4 with TRBJ2-5; TRBD1 might be the D (6 bases). Trimming pared 1 base from V and 5 bases from J, leaving 14 bases between. There are 15 residues in the CDR3.

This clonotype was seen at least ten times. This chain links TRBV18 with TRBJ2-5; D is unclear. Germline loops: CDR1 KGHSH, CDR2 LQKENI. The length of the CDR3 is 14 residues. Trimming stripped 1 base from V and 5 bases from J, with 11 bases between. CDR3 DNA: TGTGCCAGCTCACCACTTCCAAGCATCGAGACCCAGTACTTC. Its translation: CASSPLPSIETQYF. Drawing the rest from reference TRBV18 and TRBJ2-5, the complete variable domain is NAGVMQNPRHLVRRRGQEARLRCSPMKGHSHVYWYRQLPEEGLKFMVYLQKENIIDESGMPKERFSAEFPKEGPSILRIQQVVRGDSAAYFCASSPLPSIETQYFGPGTRLLVL.

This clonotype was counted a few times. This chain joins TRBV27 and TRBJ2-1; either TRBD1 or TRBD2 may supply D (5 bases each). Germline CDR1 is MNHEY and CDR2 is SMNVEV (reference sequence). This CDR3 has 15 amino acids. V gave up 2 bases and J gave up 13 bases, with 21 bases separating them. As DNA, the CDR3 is TGTGCCAGCAGTTTAAAACTAGGGACGTCCTCGAGCCAGTTCTTC. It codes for CASSLKLGTSSSQFF.

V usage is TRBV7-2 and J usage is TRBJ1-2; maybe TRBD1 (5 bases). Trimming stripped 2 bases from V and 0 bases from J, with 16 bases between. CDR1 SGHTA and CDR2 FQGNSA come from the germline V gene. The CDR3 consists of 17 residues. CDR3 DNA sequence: TGTGCCAGCAGCTTAATAGCAGGGCCAGGGCCTAACTATGGCTACACCTTC. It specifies CASSLIAGPGPNYGYTF.

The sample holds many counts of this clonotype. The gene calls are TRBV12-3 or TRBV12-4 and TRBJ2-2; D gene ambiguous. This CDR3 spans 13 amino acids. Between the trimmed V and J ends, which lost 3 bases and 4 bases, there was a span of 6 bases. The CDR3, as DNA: TGTGCCAGCAGTTTCCACAGCACCGGGGAGCTGTTTTTT. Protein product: CASSFHSTGELFF.

The CDR3 bases are TGTGCCAGCAGTTTTTTTGGGACAGGGATGGGTTCACCCCTCCACTTT. Translated, it gives CASSFFGTGMGSPLHF. The V and J genes are TRBV27 and TRBJ1-6; 9 nucleotides align to TRBD1. Trimming cost V 3 bases and J 9 bases; bases outside gene matches: 9. There are 16 residues in the CDR3. CDR1 MNHEY and CDR2 SMNVEV come from the germline V gene (reference sequence).

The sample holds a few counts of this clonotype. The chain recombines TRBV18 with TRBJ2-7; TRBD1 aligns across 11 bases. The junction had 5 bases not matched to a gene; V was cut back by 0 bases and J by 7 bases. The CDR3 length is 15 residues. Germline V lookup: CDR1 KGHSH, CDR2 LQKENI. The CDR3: CASSPPVGTGGEQYF. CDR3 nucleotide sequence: TGTGCCAGCTCACCACCGGTTGGGACAGGGGGTGAGCAGTACTTC.

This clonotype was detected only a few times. The CDR3 sequence is CASSLTWGNEKLFF. The DNA for the CDR3 is TGTGCCAGCAGCCTTACATGGGGGAATGAAAAACTGTTTTTT. The chain combines TRBV7-2 with TRBJ1-4, with D perhaps TRBD1 (5 bases). V dropped 5 bases and J dropped 5 bases, with 12 bases sitting between them. The germline gives CDR1 SGHTA, CDR2 FQGNSA. The CDR3 is made up of 14 amino acids.

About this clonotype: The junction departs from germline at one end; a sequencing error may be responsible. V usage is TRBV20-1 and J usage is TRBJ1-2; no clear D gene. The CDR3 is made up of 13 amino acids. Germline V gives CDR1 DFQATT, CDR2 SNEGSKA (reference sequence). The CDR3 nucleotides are TGCAGTTCTAGAGTGGGTGTTGACTATGGCTACACCTTC. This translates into CSSRVGVDYGYTF.

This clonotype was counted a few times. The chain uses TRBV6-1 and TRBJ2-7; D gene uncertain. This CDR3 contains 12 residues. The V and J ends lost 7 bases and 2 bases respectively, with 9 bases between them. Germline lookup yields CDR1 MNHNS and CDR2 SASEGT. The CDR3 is CASNGRTYEQYF. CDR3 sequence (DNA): TGTGCCAGCAACGGTCGAACCTACGAGCAGTACTTC.

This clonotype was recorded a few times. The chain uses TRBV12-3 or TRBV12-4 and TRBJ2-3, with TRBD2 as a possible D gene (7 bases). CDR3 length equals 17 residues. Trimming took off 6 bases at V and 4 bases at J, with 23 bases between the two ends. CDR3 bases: TGTGCCAGCAGATCTCCCTCCTGGGGGGGCCTCGCAGATACGCAGTATTTT. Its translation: CASRSPSWGGLADTQYF.

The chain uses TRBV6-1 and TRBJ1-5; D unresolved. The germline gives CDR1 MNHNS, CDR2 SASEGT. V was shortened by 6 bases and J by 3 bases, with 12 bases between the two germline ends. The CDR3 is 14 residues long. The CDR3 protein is CASRSPGNNQPQHF. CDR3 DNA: TGTGCCAGCAGAAGCCCCGGGAACAATCAGCCCCAGCATTTT.

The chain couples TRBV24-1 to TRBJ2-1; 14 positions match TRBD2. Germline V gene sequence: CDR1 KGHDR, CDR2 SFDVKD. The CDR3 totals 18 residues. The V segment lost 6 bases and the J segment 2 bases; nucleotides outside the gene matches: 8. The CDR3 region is CATSTTSGGGSPYNEQFF. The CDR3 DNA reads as TGTGCCACCAGTACGACTAGCGGGGGGGGGAGTCCCTACAATGAGCAGTTCTTC.

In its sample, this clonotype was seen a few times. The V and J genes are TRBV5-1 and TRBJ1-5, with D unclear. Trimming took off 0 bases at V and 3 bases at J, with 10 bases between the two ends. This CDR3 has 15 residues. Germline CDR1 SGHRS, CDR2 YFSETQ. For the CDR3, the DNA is TGCGCCAGCAGCTTGGCCGCAGGAGTCAATCAGCCCCAGCATTTT. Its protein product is CASSLAAGVNQPQHF.

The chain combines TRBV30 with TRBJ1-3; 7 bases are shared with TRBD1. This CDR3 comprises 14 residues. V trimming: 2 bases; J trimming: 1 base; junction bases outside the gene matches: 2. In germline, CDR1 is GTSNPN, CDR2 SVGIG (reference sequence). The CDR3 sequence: CAWSSGGSGNTIYF. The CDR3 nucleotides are TGTGCCTGGAGTTCAGGGGGGTCTGGAAACACCATATATTTT.

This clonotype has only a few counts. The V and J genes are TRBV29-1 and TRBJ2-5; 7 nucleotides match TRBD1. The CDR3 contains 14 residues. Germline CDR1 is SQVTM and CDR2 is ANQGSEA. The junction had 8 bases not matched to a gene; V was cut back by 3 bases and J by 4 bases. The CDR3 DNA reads TGCAGCGTTGAGGTCGACAGGGTTGGAGAGACCCAGTACTTC. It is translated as CSVEVDRVGETQYF.

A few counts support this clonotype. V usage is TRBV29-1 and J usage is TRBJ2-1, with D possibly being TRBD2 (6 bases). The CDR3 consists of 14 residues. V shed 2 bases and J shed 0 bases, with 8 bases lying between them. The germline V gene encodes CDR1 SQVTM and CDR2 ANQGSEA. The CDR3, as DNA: TGCAGCGTTGAATGGGACTTCTCCTACAATGAGCAGTTCTTC. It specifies CSVEWDFSYNEQFF.

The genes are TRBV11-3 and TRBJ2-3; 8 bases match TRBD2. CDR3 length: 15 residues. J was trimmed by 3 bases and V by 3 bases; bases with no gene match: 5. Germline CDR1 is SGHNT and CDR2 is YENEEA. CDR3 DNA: TGTGCCAGCAGCTTGAGGAGCGGGAGAACAGATACGCAGTATTTT. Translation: CASSLRSGRTDTQYF.

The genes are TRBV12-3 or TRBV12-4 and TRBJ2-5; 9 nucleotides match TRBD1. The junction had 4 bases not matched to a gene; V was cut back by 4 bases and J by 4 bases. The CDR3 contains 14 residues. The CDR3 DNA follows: TGTGCCAGCAGTTGGGGACAGGGAGGAGAGACCCAGTACTTC. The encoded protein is CASSWGQGGETQYF.

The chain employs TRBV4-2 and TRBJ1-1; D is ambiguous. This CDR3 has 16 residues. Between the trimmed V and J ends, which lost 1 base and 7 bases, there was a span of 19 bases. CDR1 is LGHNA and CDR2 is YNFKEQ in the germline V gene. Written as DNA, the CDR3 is TGTGCCAGCAGCCAAGTCCCTTCACGGGGAACCTATGAAGCTTTCTTT. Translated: CASSQVPSRGTYEAFF.